Here is one T cell receptor beta chain with its context. The sample originates from a study of technical replicates of blood from a few donors. Here immunoSEQ multiplex PCR was the method, and the copy in TCRdb shows in-frame clones only, minus some. The sample contains more than 75,000 clones, roughly 93% of which appear only once. CDR3 length: 16 amino acids. The J segment lost 1 base and the V segment lost 5 bases, leaving 6 bases of the junction unmatched. The V gene's germline CDR1 is SNHLY and CDR2 FYNNEI. Sequenced material: T cells isolated from PBMCs. The chain has TRBV2 and TRBJ2-7; 12 nucleotides align to TRBD2. This sequence was found in a human donor in good health. The CDR3 DNA follows: TGTGCCAGCAGTTCCACCGGGACTAGCGGGTCCTACGAGCAGTACTTC. It yields the protein CASSSTGTSGSYEQYF.